Below, 20 T cell receptor beta chains from the same sample are listed, as sequenced in a study of technical replicates of blood from a few donors. Some clones are missing from TCRdb's copy, which holds only in-frame ones; the method was immunoSEQ multiplex PCR. The table lists 84,000 or so clones, approximately 97% of them singletons. Sequencing was done on a sample of T cells isolated from PBMCs. These receptors all come from a human donor in good health.

The CDR3 reads CASSAGGGARGYGYTF. As DNA, the CDR3 is TGCGCCAGCAGCGCCGGTGGGGGGGCTCGGGGCTATGGCTACACCTTC. The chain employs TRBV4-1 and TRBJ1-2, with D possibly being TRBD1 (6 bases). Between the trimmed V and J ends, which lost 5 bases and 4 bases, there was a span of 20 bases. This CDR3 is 16 amino acids long. Per the germline V gene, CDR1 is MGHRA and CDR2 is YSYEKL.

This chain uses TRBV9 with TRBJ1-2; the D is unclear. Germline assignment: CDR1 SGDLS and CDR2 YYNGEE. The ends were cut back, 3 bases at V and 5 bases at J, with 14 bases in the middle. The CDR3 is 14 residues long. The chain's CDR3 is CASSESTGRYGYTF. CDR3 nucleotide sequence: TGTGCCAGCAGCGAGTCGACCGGGAGGTATGGCTACACCTTC.

The rearrangement uses TRBV14 and TRBJ1-1, with unresolved D. CDR3 length equals 15 residues. V gave up 4 bases and J gave up 3 bases, with 15 bases separating them. Germline V lookup: CDR1 SGHDN, CDR2 FVKESK. The CDR3 DNA sequence: TGTGCCAGCAGCCGTTTAGGGAGTTTGGACACTGAAGCTTTCTTT. Protein: CASSRLGSLDTEAFF.

The rearrangement joins TRBV7-2 to TRBJ2-1, with D possibly being TRBD2 (7 bases). Germline V lookup: CDR1 SGHTA, CDR2 FQGNSA. The length of the CDR3 is 16 residues. Trimming removed 6 bases from V and 4 bases from J, with 19 bases in between. CDR3 coding DNA: TGTGCCAGCAGTTCGGCGGGGGCGCGGCAATACAATGAGCAGTTCTTC. This translates into CASSSAGARQYNEQFF.

The rearrangement uses TRBV11-2 and TRBJ1-2, with 10 bases fitting TRBD1. This CDR3 comprises 18 residues. Losses at the gene ends were 2 bases for V and 7 bases for J; bases not matched to a gene: 16. The germline V gene has CDR1 SGHAT and CDR2 FQNNGV. Here the CDR3 DNA reads TGTGCCAGCAGCTTATATTTGACAGGGGGCCCGTTGAGCCGTGGCTACACCTTC. Translated: CASSLYLTGGPLSRGYTF.

V and J are TRBV6-5 and TRBJ2-1; D is possibly TRBD2 (5 bases). CDR1 MNHEY and CDR2 SVGAGI come from the germline V gene. This CDR3 spans 15 amino acids. V was shortened by 4 bases and J by 2 bases, with 12 bases between the two germline ends. CDR3 nucleotide sequence: TGTGCCAGCAGTTCTGCGGCGGGCGCCTACAATGAGCAGTTCTTC. This encodes CASSSAAGAYNEQFF.

The V call is TRBV28, the J call TRBJ1-2; D perhaps matches TRBD1 (5 bases). CDR3 length: 12 amino acids. The V gene's germline CDR1 is MDHEN and CDR2 SYDVKM. Between the trimmed V and J ends, which lost 3 bases and 8 bases, there was a span of 10 bases. CDR3 in DNA: TGTGCCAGCAGTTTGGGGGGGTGGGGCTACACCTTC. Translating gives CASSLGGWGYTF.

The chain employs TRBV5-6 and TRBJ2-1; TRBD1 matches 10 bases. Germline CDR1 reads SGHDT; CDR2 reads YYEEEE. The CDR3 covers 15 residues. The V gene end was trimmed by 2 bases and the J gene end by 4 bases; junction bases not matched to a gene: 3. The CDR3 DNA follows: TGTGCCAGCAGCTTTCGACAGGGGGCTTACAATGAGCAGTTCTTC. Protein: CASSFRQGAYNEQFF.

J is TRBJ1-1 and V is TRBV27; 10 bases map to TRBD1. This CDR3 is built from 14 residues. Germline V gives CDR1 MNHEY, CDR2 SMNVEV (reference sequence). Unmatched junction bases numbered 6, after V lost 6 bases and J lost 5 bases. The CDR3 bases are TGTGCCAGCAGCCCCGGGACAGGGGTAACTGAAGCTTTCTTT. Protein sequence: CASSPGTGVTEAFF.

This clone was picked up one time. The gene calls are TRBV28 and TRBJ2-6; D uncertain. CDR3 length: 16 amino acids. The V and J ends lost 6 bases and 0 bases respectively, with 12 bases between them. Per germline, CDR1 MDHEN and CDR2 SYDVKM. CDR3 in amino acids: CASSSGVSSGANVLTF. CDR3 DNA sequence: TGTGCCAGCAGCTCAGGTGTATCCTCTGGGGCCAACGTCCTGACTTTC.

The chain recombines TRBV10-3 with TRBJ2-5, with D possibly matching TRBD1 (5 bases). Germline CDR1 reads ENHRY; CDR2 reads SYGVKD. V shed 2 bases and J shed 0 bases, with 10 bases lying between them. The CDR3 has 15 amino acids. CDR3 in DNA: TGTGCCATCAGTGAGCCGACAGTCTACCAAGAGACCCAGTACTTC. It specifies CAISEPTVYQETQYF.

The rearrangement links TRBV19 to TRBJ2-3; a weak D match, TRBD1 (6 bases). The CDR3 runs 15 residues. Germline V gene data show CDR1 as LNHDA and CDR2 as SQIVND (reference sequence). V was cut by 3 bases and J by 6 bases, with 16 bases left in between. Here the CDR3 reads CASSIDRSRPDTQYF. CDR3 nucleotides: TGTGCCAGTAGTATTGACAGGTCACGTCCCGATACGCAGTATTTT.

This chain links TRBV6-5 with TRBJ2-5; D gene uncertain. Germline V gene sequence: CDR1 MNHEY, CDR2 SVGAGI. The CDR3 is made up of 13 amino acids. V was clipped by 2 bases and J by 5 bases, with 9 bases between them. CDR3 region: CASSYRLWETQYF. CDR3 DNA: TGTGCCAGCAGTTACCGCCTATGGGAGACCCAGTACTTC.

This chain connects TRBV5-1 to TRBJ2-5; D possibly corresponds to TRBD2 (5 bases). Germline lookup yields CDR1 SGHRS and CDR2 YFSETQ. V was pared by 1 base and J by 0 bases, with 7 bases between. The CDR3 is 14 amino acids. The CDR3 DNA reads as TGCGCCAGCAGCTTGTTCGGGAACCAAGAGACCCAGTACTTC. It codes for CASSLFGNQETQYF.

The chain recombines TRBV2 with TRBJ2-1; the match to TRBD2 covers 7 bases. Germline CDR1 is SNHLY and CDR2 is FYNNEI. There are 19 residues in the CDR3. The J segment lost 0 bases and the V segment lost 8 bases, leaving 19 bases of the junction unmatched. The CDR3: CASLFGGWGRAISYNEQFF. The CDR3 DNA follows: TGTGCCAGCCTCTTTGGGGGTTGGGGGAGGGCCATCTCCTACAATGAGCAGTTCTTC.

The V gene is TRBV7-8, the J gene TRBJ2-2, with D perhaps matching TRBD1 (6 bases). Germline values: CDR1 SGHVS, CDR2 FQNEAQ. Deletions cut 3 bases from V and 7 bases from J, with 12 bases between. The CDR3 is 14 residues long. The CDR3 DNA reads as TGTGCCAGCAGCTTTCGGCAGGGGATCGGGGAGCTGTTTTTT. Encoded protein: CASSFRQGIGELFF.

V usage is TRBV10-1 and J usage is TRBJ2-1; TRBD2 agrees at 14 bases. This CDR3 spans 15 amino acids. V lost 6 bases, J lost 6 bases, and 4 bases stayed unmatched. Germline V lookup: CDR1 WNHNN, CDR2 SYGVQD (reference sequence). The CDR3 DNA reads as TGCGCCAGCAGATCCGGGACTAGCGGGAGCAATGAGCAGTTCTTC. Amino acids: CASRSGTSGSNEQFF.

The genes are TRBV5-6 and TRBJ1-6; 8 bases align to TRBD1. CDR1 is SGHDT and CDR2 is YYEEEE in the germline V gene. The CDR3 extends over 14 amino acids. Germline trimming cut 3 bases from V and 9 bases from J; bases unmatched to any gene: 5. CDR3 region: CASSWDRLASPLHF. DNA of the CDR3: TGTGCCAGCAGCTGGGACAGGTTGGCTTCACCCCTCCACTTT.

CDR3 sequence reads: CASSLGGGRGETQYF. CDR3 DNA: TGCGCCAGCAGCTTGGGTGGGGGCAGAGGAGAGACCCAGTACTTC. This sequence joins TRBV5-1 and TRBJ2-5, with D perhaps TRBD1 (6 bases). Trimming cost V 0 bases and J 4 bases, with 13 bases left between them. CDR3 length equals 15 residues. Per the germline V gene, CDR1 is SGHRS and CDR2 is YFSETQ. Drawing the rest from reference TRBV5-1 and TRBJ2-5, the complete variable domain is KAGVTQTPRYLIKTRGQQVTLSCSPISGHRSVSWYQQTPGQGLQFLFEYFSETQRNKGNFPGRFSGRQFSNSRSEMNVSTLELGDSALYLCASSLGGGRGETQYFGPGTRLLVL.

This clone showed up just once. The chain uses TRBV6-6 and TRBJ2-7; D perhaps matches TRBD1 (5 bases). The CDR3 is made up of 13 amino acids. The V and J ends lost 4 bases and 12 bases respectively, with 19 bases between them. From germline, CDR1 is MNHNY and CDR2 SVGAGI (reference sequence). CDR3 in DNA: TGTGCCAGCAGTTTGGACACTCCCACCAGGCTGTACTTC. The encoded protein is CASSLDTPTRLYF.